Below are 5 T cell receptor beta chains sequenced from a single sample in a study of T cells in Graves' hyperthyroidism and ophthalmopathy. The investigators amplified TCR beta CDR3 regions from RNA transcripts. Researchers ran a first-round RT-PCR on the TCR CDR3 using the HTBI primer set. A single record per CDR3 protein comes from TCRdb applying MiXCR to the multiplex PCR reads. The sample has about 420,000 distinct CDR3 sequences, 15% to 18% seen once; the top ten hold 12% to 15%. The specimen sequenced was blood. The receptor source for this set is a woman in her late teens or twenties with Graves' hyperthyroidism.

This clonotype occurred many times. This chain links TRBV9 with TRBJ2-7; D possibly corresponds to TRBD1 (6 bases). Germline assignment: CDR1 SGDLS and CDR2 YYNGEE. The CDR3 has 14 amino acids. Trimming left V 0 bases short and J 3 bases short, with 10 bases between. CDR3 coding DNA: TGTGCCAGCAGCGTAGAGCCAGGGGACTACGAGCAGTACTTC. Its protein is CASSVEPGDYEQYF.

The table lists this clonotype with a few counts. V and J are TRBV20-1 and TRBJ1-4; 8 positions agree with TRBD1. CDR1 and CDR2 (germline): DFQATT, SNEGSKA (reference sequence). This CDR3 has 13 residues. V shed 6 bases and J 8 bases; nucleotides not matched to a gene: 8. The CDR3 region is CSAKQGVGEKLFF. The CDR3 DNA reads as TGCAGTGCCAAACAGGGGGTTGGAGAAAAACTGTTTTTT.

The rearrangement uses TRBV19 and TRBJ2-1; D perhaps matches TRBD1 (5 bases). This CDR3 is built from 13 residues. Trimming shortened V by 7 bases and J by 6 bases, and 13 bases separated the two germline ends. CDR1 and CDR2 from the germline V gene are LNHDA and SQIVND (reference sequence). The CDR3 reads CASNGRVGNEQFF. DNA for the CDR3: TGTGCCAGTAACGGCAGGGTCGGCAATGAGCAGTTCTTC.

This clonotype was seen many times. The chain couples TRBV2 to TRBJ2-2; tentatively, D is TRBD1 (5 bases). Deletions cut 6 bases from V and 6 bases from J, with 11 bases between. From germline, CDR1 is SNHLY and CDR2 FYNNEI. The CDR3 has 13 amino acids. DNA of the CDR3: TGTGCCAGCAGGACAGAAGGCGCCGGGGAGCTGTTTTTT. Amino acid sequence: CASRTEGAGELFF.

The chain employs TRBV28 and TRBJ1-2, with TRBD1 as a possible D gene (5 bases). V gave up 6 bases and J gave up 3 bases, with 14 bases separating them. CDR1 is MDHEN, CDR2 SYDVKM, per germline. This CDR3 spans 14 amino acids. The CDR3 nucleotides read TGTGCCAGCAGCCCTGACAGATCCCACTATGGCTACACCTTC. Translated: CASSPDRSHYGYTF.